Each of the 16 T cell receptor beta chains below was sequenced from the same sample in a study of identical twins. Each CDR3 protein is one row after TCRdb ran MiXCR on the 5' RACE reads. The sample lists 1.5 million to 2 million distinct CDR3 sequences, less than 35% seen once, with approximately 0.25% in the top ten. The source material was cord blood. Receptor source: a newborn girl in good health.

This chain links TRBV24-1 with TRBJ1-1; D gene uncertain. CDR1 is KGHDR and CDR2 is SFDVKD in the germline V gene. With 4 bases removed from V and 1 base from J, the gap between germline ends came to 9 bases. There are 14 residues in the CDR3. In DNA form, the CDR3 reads TGTGCCACCAGTGACCCCCCGGGGAACACTGAAGCTTTCTTT. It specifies CATSDPPGNTEAFF.

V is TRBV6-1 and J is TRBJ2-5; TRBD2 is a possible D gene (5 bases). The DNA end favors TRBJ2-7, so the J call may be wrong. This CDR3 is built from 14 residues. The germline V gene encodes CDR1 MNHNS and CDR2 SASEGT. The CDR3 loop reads CASSEALMGVEQYF. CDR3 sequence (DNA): TGTGCCAGCAGTGAAGCGCTTATGGGAGTCGAGCAGTACTTC.

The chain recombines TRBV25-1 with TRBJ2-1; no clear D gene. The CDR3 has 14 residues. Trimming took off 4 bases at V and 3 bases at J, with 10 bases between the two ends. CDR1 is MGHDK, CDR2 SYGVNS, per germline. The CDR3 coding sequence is TGTGCCAGCAGTGTCGTAGGGATCTACAATGAGCAGTTCTTC. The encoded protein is CASSVVGIYNEQFF.

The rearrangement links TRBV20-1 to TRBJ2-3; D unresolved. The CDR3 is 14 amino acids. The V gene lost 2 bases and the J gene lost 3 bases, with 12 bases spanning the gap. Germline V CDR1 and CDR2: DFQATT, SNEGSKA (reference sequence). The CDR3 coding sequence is TGCAGTGCTAGAAGAGAGGCTAGAACAGATACGCAGTATTTT. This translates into CSARREARTDTQYF.

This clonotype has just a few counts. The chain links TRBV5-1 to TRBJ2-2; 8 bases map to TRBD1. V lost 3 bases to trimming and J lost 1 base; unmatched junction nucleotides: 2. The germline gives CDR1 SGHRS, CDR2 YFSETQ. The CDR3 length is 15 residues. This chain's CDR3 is CASSWGTGNTGELFF. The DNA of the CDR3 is TGCGCCAGCAGCTGGGGGACAGGGAACACCGGGGAGCTGTTTTTT.

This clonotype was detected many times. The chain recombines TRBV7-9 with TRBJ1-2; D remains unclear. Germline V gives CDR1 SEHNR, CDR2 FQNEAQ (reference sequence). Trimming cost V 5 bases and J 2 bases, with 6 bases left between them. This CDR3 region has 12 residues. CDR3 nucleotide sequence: TGTGCCAGCAGCGCGGACAACTATGGCTACACCTTC. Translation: CASSADNYGYTF.

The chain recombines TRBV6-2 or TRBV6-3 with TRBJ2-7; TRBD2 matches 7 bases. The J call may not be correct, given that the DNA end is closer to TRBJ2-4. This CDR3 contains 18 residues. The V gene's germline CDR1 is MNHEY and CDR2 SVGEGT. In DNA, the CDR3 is TGTGCCAGCAGTTACTTAAAACGACTAGTGGGAGGGATGAACATTCAGTACTTC. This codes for CASSYLKRLVGGMNIQYF.

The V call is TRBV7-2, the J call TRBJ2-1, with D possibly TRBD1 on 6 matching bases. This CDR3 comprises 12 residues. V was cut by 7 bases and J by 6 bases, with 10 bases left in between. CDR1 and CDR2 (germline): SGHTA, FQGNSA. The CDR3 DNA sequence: TGTGCCAGCACCCAAGGGGGCAATGAGCAGTTCTTC. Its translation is CASTQGGNEQFF.

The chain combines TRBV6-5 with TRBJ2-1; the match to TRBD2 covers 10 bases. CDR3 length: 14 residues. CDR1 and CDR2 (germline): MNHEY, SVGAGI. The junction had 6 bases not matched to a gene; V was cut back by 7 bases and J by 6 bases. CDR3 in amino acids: CASTQIAGGNEQFF. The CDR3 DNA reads TGTGCCAGCACCCAAATAGCGGGAGGCAATGAGCAGTTCTTC.

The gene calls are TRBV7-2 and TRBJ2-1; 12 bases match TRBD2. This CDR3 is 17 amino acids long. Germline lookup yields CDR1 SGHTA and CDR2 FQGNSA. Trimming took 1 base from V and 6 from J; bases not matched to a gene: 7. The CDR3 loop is CASSLGPPTSGGNEQFF. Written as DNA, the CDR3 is TGTGCCAGCAGCTTAGGCCCGCCGACTAGCGGGGGCAATGAGCAGTTCTTC.

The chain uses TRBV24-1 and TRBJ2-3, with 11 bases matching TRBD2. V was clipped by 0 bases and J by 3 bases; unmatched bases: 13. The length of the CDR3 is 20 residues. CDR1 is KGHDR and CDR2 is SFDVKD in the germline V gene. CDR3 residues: CATSDLILLAGEGITDTQYF. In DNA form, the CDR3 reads TGTGCCACCAGTGATTTGATCCTACTAGCGGGAGAAGGAATTACAGATACGCAGTATTTT.

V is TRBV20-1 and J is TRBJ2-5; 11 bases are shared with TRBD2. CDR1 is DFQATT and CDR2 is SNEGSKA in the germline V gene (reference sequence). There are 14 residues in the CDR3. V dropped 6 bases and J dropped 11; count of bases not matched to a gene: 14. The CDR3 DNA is TGCAGTGCCCAGGGACTAGCGGTAATGTTTGAGCAGTACTTC. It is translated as CSAQGLAVMFEQYF.

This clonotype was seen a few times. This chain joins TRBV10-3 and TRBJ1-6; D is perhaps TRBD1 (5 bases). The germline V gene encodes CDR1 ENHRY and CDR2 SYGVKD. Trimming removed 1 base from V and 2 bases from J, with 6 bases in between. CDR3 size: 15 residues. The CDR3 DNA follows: TGTGCCATCAGTGAGTGGGGGGCCTATAATTCACCCCTCCACTTT. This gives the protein CAISEWGAYNSPLHF.

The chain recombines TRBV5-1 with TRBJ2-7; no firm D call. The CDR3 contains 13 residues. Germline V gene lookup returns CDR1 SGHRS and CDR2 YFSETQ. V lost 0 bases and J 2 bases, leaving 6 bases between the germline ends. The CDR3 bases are TGCGCCAGCAGCTTGGACACACCCTACGAGCAGTACTTC. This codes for CASSLDTPYEQYF.

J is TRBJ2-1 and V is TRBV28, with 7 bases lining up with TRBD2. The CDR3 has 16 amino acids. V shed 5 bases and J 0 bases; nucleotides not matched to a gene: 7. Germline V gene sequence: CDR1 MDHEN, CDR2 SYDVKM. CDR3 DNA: TGTGCCAGCAGTGCCCAACTAGCGACCTCCTACAATGAGCAGTTCTTC. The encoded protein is CASSAQLATSYNEQFF.

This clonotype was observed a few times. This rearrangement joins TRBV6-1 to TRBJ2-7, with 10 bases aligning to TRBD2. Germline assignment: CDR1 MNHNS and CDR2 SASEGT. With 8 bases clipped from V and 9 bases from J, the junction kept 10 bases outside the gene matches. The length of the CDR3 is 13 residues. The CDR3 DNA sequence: TGTGCCAGCTCATCTAGCGGGGGTAAAGCGCAGTACTTC. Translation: CASSSSGGKAQYF.